These 17 T cell receptor beta chains were all obtained from the same sample, sequenced in a study of blood T cell repertoires in COVID-19. TCRdb's copy holds only in-frame clones and misses some; the assay was immunoSEQ multiplex PCR. The sample lists roughly 350,000 clones; around 85% were seen once. The specimen sequenced was peripheral blood. The origin of the receptors is a woman aged 18-29 years with acute or convalescent COVID-19.

The gene calls are TRBV5-1 and TRBJ2-3, with D perhaps matching TRBD1 (6 bases). The CDR3 contains 15 residues. V was pared by 3 bases and J by 3 bases, with 14 bases between. Germline V gives CDR1 SGHRS, CDR2 YFSETQ. The CDR3 DNA is TGCGCCAGCAGCTCATACAGGGTCGGGACAGATACGCAGTATTTT. This codes for CASSSYRVGTDTQYF.

In nucleotides, the CDR3 is TGTGCCAGCAGTGAGACAGGACAGGGGTCGACAGATACGCAGTATTTT. Amino acids: CASSETGQGSTDTQYF. This chain connects TRBV6-1 to TRBJ2-3, with TRBD1 matching over 9 bases. The CDR3 totals 16 residues. The ends lost 3 bases at V and 3 bases at J; junction bases unmatched: 7. Germline V gives CDR1 MNHNS, CDR2 SASEGT.

V and J are TRBV3-1 (or the pseudogene TRBV3-2) and TRBJ1-4, with 7 bases lining up with TRBD1. V was pared by 0 bases and J by 7 bases, with 11 bases of the junction left unmatched. The germline CDR1 and CDR2 sequences are LGHDT and YNNKEL (reference sequence). The CDR3 extends over 17 amino acids. As DNA, the CDR3 is TGTGCCAGCAGCCAAGAAAACAGGGGTATTGAGGGTGAAAAACTGTTTTTT. Amino acid sequence: CASSQENRGIEGEKLFF.

The CDR3 here is CAGARQGHSPLHF. CDR3 DNA: TGTGCCGGGGCGAGACAGGGACATTCACCCCTCCACTTT. The chain is built from TRBV5-5 and TRBJ1-6; 7 bases are a match to TRBD1. The CDR3 totals 13 residues. Germline CDR1 SGHKS, CDR2 YYEKEE (reference sequence). J gave up 8 bases and V 10 bases, and 9 bases lay outside the gene matches.

The chain couples TRBV29-1 to TRBJ1-1; D uncertain. The CDR3 loop spans 15 amino acids. Trimming cost V 0 bases and J 1 base, with 12 bases left between them. Germline CDR1 SQVTM, CDR2 ANQGSEA. CDR3 amino acids: CSVEDLVTGNTEAFF. CDR3 nucleotides: TGCAGCGTTGAAGATCTAGTGACGGGGAACACTGAAGCTTTCTTT.

This clone turned up a few times. The chain uses TRBV7-9 and TRBJ1-5; TRBD1 matches at 8 bases. Trimming at V came to 4 bases and at J to 4 bases, leaving 6 bases not matched to a gene. Germline V CDR1 and CDR2: SEHNR, FQNEAQ (reference sequence). This CDR3 contains 15 residues. The CDR3 DNA reads TGTGCCAGCAGCTCGGGACAGGTGGAGAATCAGCCCCAGCATTTT. This gives the protein CASSSGQVENQPQHF.

This clone appeared a single time. The CDR3 sequence is CASGLDFGGNREKLFF. The CDR3 bases are TGTGCTAGTGGTTTAGACTTTGGAGGGAACCGGGAAAAACTGTTTTTT. V gene TRBV12-5 combines with J gene TRBJ1-4; no definite D call. The CDR3 is 16 amino acids. CDR1 is LGHNT and CDR2 is FRNRAP in the germline V gene. The V and J ends lost 3 bases and 8 bases respectively, with 19 bases between them.

The J gene is TRBJ1-3, the V gene TRBV5-1; the D is unclear. The CDR3 has 15 amino acids. The V end was cut by 1 base, the J end by 3 bases, with 11 bases between. CDR1 SGHRS and CDR2 YFSETQ come from the germline V gene. For the CDR3, the DNA is TGCGCCAGCAGCTTGAGTGGGAGGGATGGAAACACCATATATTTT. This sequence encodes CASSLSGRDGNTIYF.

J is TRBJ1-2 and V is TRBV25-1, with D maybe TRBD1 (5 bases). V was clipped by 3 bases and J by 5 bases, with 13 bases between them. This CDR3 comprises 14 residues. The V gene's germline CDR1 is MGHDK and CDR2 SYGVNS. The CDR3 DNA is TGTGCCAGCAGTGATGAACAGGAACCGTATGGCTACACCTTC. It encodes CASSDEQEPYGYTF.

The rearrangement uses TRBV10-3 and TRBJ2-7, with TRBD2 as a possible D gene (6 bases). CDR3 length: 14 residues. Trimming pared 3 bases from V and 2 bases from J, leaving 11 bases between. Per germline, CDR1 ENHRY and CDR2 SYGVKD. CDR3 sequence: CAISDRLEAYEQYF. Written as DNA, the CDR3 is TGTGCCATCAGTGATCGACTAGAAGCCTACGAGCAGTACTTC.

The V gene is TRBV9, the J gene TRBJ1-1; 7 nucleotides line up with TRBD1. CDR3 length: 13 amino acids. V was pared by 4 bases and J by 3 bases, with 3 bases of the junction left unmatched. The germline V gene encodes CDR1 SGDLS and CDR2 YYNGEE. The CDR3 region is CASSPDRDTEAFF. Written as DNA, the CDR3 is TGTGCCAGCAGCCCAGACAGGGACACTGAAGCTTTCTTT.

The CDR3 loop reads CASSLEPGLYEQYF. The CDR3 nucleotides are TGCGCCAGCAGCTTGGAACCGGGTTTGTACGAGCAGTACTTC. This chain joins TRBV5-1 and TRBJ2-7; D uncertain. The germline V gene encodes CDR1 SGHRS and CDR2 YFSETQ. The ends were cut back, 0 bases at V and 4 bases at J, with 11 bases in the middle. The CDR3 spans 14 residues.

The chain has TRBV5-4 and TRBJ2-7; 7 bases are shared with TRBD1. Germline values: CDR1 SGHNT, CDR2 YYREEE (reference sequence). The CDR3 covers 14 residues. With V trimmed by 7 bases and J by 7 bases, 14 bases remained unmatched. The CDR3 sequence is CASSTGEIVSEQYF. In DNA form, the CDR3 reads TGTGCCAGCTCCACAGGGGAAATCGTGTCGGAGCAGTACTTC.

V is TRBV9 and J is TRBJ2-2, with 8 bases fitting TRBD1. CDR1 SGDLS and CDR2 YYNGEE come from the germline V gene. Unmatched junction bases numbered 1, after V lost 5 bases and J lost 4 bases. This CDR3 is built from 13 residues. CDR3 loop: CASRTGVTGELFF. The CDR3 coding sequence is TGTGCCAGCAGGACAGGGGTCACCGGGGAGCTGTTTTTT.

The chain has TRBV19 and TRBJ1-3; TRBD1 is a possible D gene (5 bases). The CDR3 sequence is 13 residues long. V was shortened by 3 bases and J by 2 bases, with 5 bases between the two germline ends. CDR1 is LNHDA and CDR2 is SQIVND in the germline V gene (reference sequence). Here the CDR3 DNA reads TGTGCCAGTAGTATGGGGCCTGGAAACACCATATATTTT. Translated: CASSMGPGNTIYF.

The J gene is TRBJ1-2, the V gene TRBV9; 8 nucleotides match TRBD1. The V segment lost 5 bases and the J segment 4 bases; nucleotides outside the gene matches: 10. This CDR3 has 15 residues. The germline gives CDR1 SGDLS, CDR2 YYNGEE. CDR3 protein: CASRRGQGSRYGYTF. DNA of the CDR3: TGTGCCAGCAGAAGAGGACAGGGTTCGCGCTATGGCTACACCTTC. The full variable domain, rest sourced from reference TRBV9 and TRBJ1-2, is DSGVTQTPKHLITATGQRVTLRCSPRSGDLSVYWYQQSLDQGLQFLIQYYNGEERAKGNILERFSAQQFPDLHSELNLSSLELGDSALYFCASRRGQGSRYGYTFGSGTRLTVV.

This clone has just one count. CDR3 DNA sequence: TGTGCCAGTAGCGGCGGTCCAACTGGAAACACCATATATTTT. It is translated as CASSGGPTGNTIYF. The chain recombines TRBV19 with TRBJ1-3; D is unclear. V lost 6 bases and J 2 bases, leaving 11 bases between the germline ends. The germline V gene has CDR1 LNHDA and CDR2 SQIVND (reference sequence). CDR3 length equals 14 residues.